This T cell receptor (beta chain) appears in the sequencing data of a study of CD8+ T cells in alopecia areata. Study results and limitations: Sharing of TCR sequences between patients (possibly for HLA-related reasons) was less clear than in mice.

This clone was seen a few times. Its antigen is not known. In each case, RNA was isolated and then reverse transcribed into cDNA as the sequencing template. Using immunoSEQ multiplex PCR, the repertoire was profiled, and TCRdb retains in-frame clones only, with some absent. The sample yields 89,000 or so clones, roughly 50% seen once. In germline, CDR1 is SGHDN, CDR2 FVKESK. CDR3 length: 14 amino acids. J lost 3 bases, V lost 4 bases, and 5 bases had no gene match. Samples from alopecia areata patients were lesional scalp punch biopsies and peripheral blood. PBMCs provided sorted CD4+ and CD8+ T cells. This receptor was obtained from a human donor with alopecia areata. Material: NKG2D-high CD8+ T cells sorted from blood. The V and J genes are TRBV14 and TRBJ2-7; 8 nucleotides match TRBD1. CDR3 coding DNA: TGTGCCAGCAGCCTGCAGGGGGCTGGCTACGAGCAGTACTTC. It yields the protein CASSLQGAGYEQYF.